Below, 28 T cell receptor beta chains from the same sample are listed, as sequenced in a study of vaccination effects on CD4 cells after COVID-19. The antigens these receptors bind are not known. Following an approximately eleven-day culture, CD4+ T cells were purified. Vaccination of participants consisted of two doses of either the BNT162b2 or mRNA-1273 vaccine. TCRdb's table, derived via immunoSEQ multiplex PCR, lists solely in-frame clones and lacks some. The data contain some 70,000 clones, 65% to 80% of them singletons. The sequencing used CD4+ T cells from PBMCs cultured without peptide, collected after COVID-19 vaccination. All receptors come from a human donor who received a COVID-19 vaccine.

V and J are TRBV5-1 and TRBJ2-6; no clear D gene. The V and J ends lost 0 bases and 0 bases respectively, with 7 bases between them. Looked up from germline, CDR1 is SGHRS and CDR2 is YFSETQ. This CDR3 contains 16 residues. The CDR3 here is CASSLGYLSGANVLTF. Written as DNA, the CDR3 is TGCGCCAGCAGCTTGGGTTACCTCTCTGGGGCCAACGTCCTGACTTTC.

The rearrangement joins TRBV19 to TRBJ1-3; D not certain. The CDR3 sequence is 16 residues long. Germline V gives CDR1 LNHDA, CDR2 SQIVND (reference sequence). The V gene lost 3 bases and the J gene lost 0 bases, with 12 bases spanning the gap. CDR3 loop: CASSIGRRDSGNTIYF. DNA for the CDR3: TGTGCCAGTAGTATTGGCCGACGCGACTCTGGAAACACCATATATTTT. Drawing the rest from reference TRBV19 and TRBJ1-3, the complete variable domain is DGGITQSPKYLFRKEGQNVTLSCEQNLNHDAMYWYRQDPGQGLRLIYYSQIVNDFQKGDIAEGYSVSREKKESFPLTVTSAQKNPTAFYLCASSIGRRDSGNTIYFGEGSWLTVV.

The chain has TRBV4-1 and TRBJ2-1; TRBD2 matches at 14 bases. The CDR3 is made up of 16 amino acids. CDR1 is MGHRA and CDR2 is YSYEKL in the germline V gene. V shed 4 bases, J shed 4 bases, and the junction held 3 bases outside the gene matches. The CDR3, as DNA: TGCGCCAGCAGCCCGGGGACTAGCGGGGGTTACAATGAGCAGTTCTTC. This encodes CASSPGTSGGYNEQFF.

The chain employs TRBV18 and TRBJ2-3; 8 nucleotides line up with TRBD2. V lost 3 bases, J lost 9 bases, and 11 bases stayed unmatched. This CDR3 is built from 15 residues. Germline CDR1 KGHSH, CDR2 LQKENI. The CDR3 loop is CASSPTTGGALTQYF. The CDR3 region has the DNA TGTGCCAGCTCACCTACGACGGGGGGGGCCCTAACGCAGTATTTT.

J is TRBJ1-2 and V is TRBV6-6, with 7 bases aligning to TRBD1. The CDR3 totals 14 residues. V gave up 6 bases and J gave up 11 bases; unmatched junction bases: 15. Germline V gene sequence: CDR1 MNHNY, CDR2 SVGAGI (reference sequence). The chain's CDR3 is CASSYDGDSVWYTF. The CDR3 bases are TGTGCCAGCAGCTACGACGGGGACAGCGTTTGGTACACCTTC.

The chain employs TRBV29-1 and TRBJ1-6; TRBD1 agrees at 8 bases. The CDR3 has 13 amino acids. V lost 5 bases, J lost 7 bases, and 4 bases stayed unmatched. Germline CDR1 SQVTM, CDR2 ANQGSEA. The DNA of the CDR3 is TGCAGCGTTACACAGGGGGTGAATTCACCCCTCCACTTT. Its protein is CSVTQGVNSPLHF. The full variable domain, its missing parts supplied by reference TRBV29-1 and TRBJ1-6, is SAVISQKPSRDICQRGTSLTIQCQVDSQVTMMFWYRQQPGQSLTLIATANQGSEATYESGFVIDKFPISRPNLTFSTLTVSNMSPEDSSIYLCSVTQGVNSPLHFGNGTRLTVT.

This clone was picked up a small number of times. V gene TRBV18 combines with J gene TRBJ1-2; the D gene is possibly TRBD1 (6 bases). The germline V gene has CDR1 KGHSH and CDR2 LQKENI. Trimming pared 6 bases from V and 7 bases from J, leaving 21 bases between. The CDR3 is 15 amino acids. The CDR3: CASSSSREGGSGYTF. CDR3 sequence (DNA): TGTGCCAGCTCCTCCTCTCGTGAGGGGGGCTCTGGCTACACCTTC.

This sequence joins TRBV27 and TRBJ2-5; 11 nucleotides line up with TRBD2. The CDR3 consists of 16 residues. After removal of 3 bases from V and 7 bases from J, the junction contained 10 bases not matched to a gene. CDR1 is MNHEY, CDR2 SMNVEV, per germline (reference sequence). CDR3 sequence reads: CASSFYSGGASGTQYF. For the CDR3, the DNA is TGTGCCAGCAGTTTTTATAGCGGGGGGGCGTCGGGGACCCAGTACTTC.

This clone was detected a few times. The chain links TRBV10-1 to TRBJ2-7; D unclear. Germline V lookup: CDR1 WNHNN, CDR2 SYGVQD (reference sequence). V was trimmed by 7 bases and J by 4 bases, leaving 5 bases between them. This CDR3 is built from 10 residues. In DNA form, the CDR3 reads TGCGCCAGCAAGATTTACGAGCAGTACGTC. Its protein product is CASKIYEQYV.

The chain combines TRBV6-5 with TRBJ1-6; 8 bases match TRBD1. Germline V gene lookup returns CDR1 MNHEY and CDR2 SVGAGI. The CDR3 has 15 amino acids. J was trimmed by 14 bases and V by 0 bases; bases with no gene match: 9. CDR3 coding DNA: TGTGCCAGCAGTTACTCGAACCAGGGGGCTGGTTCCCTCCACTTT. This codes for CASSYSNQGAGSLHF.

The CDR3 DNA follows: TGTGCCAGTACAAGCTTCAGGGAGCTGTTTTTT. This sequence encodes CASTSFRELFF. The chain has TRBV19 and TRBJ2-2; D gene uncertain. With 7 bases removed from V and 9 bases from J, the gap between germline ends came to 9 bases. CDR1 is LNHDA, CDR2 SQIVND, per germline (reference sequence). This CDR3 is 11 amino acids long.

The chain is built from TRBV29-1 and TRBJ1-2, with a tentative D call TRBD1 (6 bases). The CDR3 runs to 13 residues. The germline CDR1 and CDR2 sequences are SQVTM and ANQGSEA. V lost 6 bases to trimming and J lost 4 bases, with 15 bases between them. CDR3 coding DNA: TGCAGCGTGCTAGGGGGATCTCTCTATGGCTACACCTTC. This translates into CSVLGGSLYGYTF.

The gene calls are TRBV6-5 and TRBJ1-1, with 7 bases identical to TRBD1. CDR1 is MNHEY and CDR2 is SVGAGI in the germline V gene. This CDR3 region has 13 residues. Germline trimming cut 5 bases from V and 7 bases from J; bases unmatched to any gene: 7. The CDR3 coding sequence is TGTGCCAGCAGTAGGGGTCAGGGGGTTGAAGCTTTCTTT. Translated: CASSRGQGVEAFF.

This chain links TRBV4-1 with TRBJ2-2, with D possibly TRBD1 on 6 matching bases. Trimming removed 8 bases at V and 8 bases at J, with 15 bases between. Germline V lookup: CDR1 MGHRA, CDR2 YSYEKL. The CDR3 is 13 residues long. In DNA, the CDR3 is TGCGCCAGCTTGGGACACGGCAGTGGGGAGCTGTTTTTT. Amino acid sequence: CASLGHGSGELFF.

This clone was seen once. The rearrangement links TRBV7-2 to TRBJ1-2, with 7 bases fitting TRBD1. The germline V gene has CDR1 SGHTA and CDR2 FQGNSA. V lost 3 bases to trimming and J lost 5 bases; unmatched junction nucleotides: 9. The CDR3 is 15 amino acids. The CDR3 region is CASSFTPGQTYGYTF. CDR3 DNA: TGTGCCAGCAGCTTCACACCGGGACAGACTTATGGCTACACCTTC.

This chain uses TRBV2 with TRBJ1-2, with a possible D match to TRBD1 (5 bases). The CDR3 is 15 residues long. Deletions cut 6 bases from V and 0 bases from J, with 14 bases between. Germline CDR1 SNHLY, CDR2 FYNNEI. The CDR3 region has the DNA TGTGCCAGCAGGAGCTTGAGAGGGGCTAACTATGGCTACACCTTC. Its protein product is CASRSLRGANYGYTF.

The rearrangement links TRBV13 to TRBJ1-3; TRBD1 might be the D (6 bases). Germline V CDR1 and CDR2: PRHDT, FYEKMQ (reference sequence). V was clipped by 4 bases and J by 2 bases, with 9 bases between them. CDR3 length: 14 residues. CDR3 amino acids: CASSSQGTGNTIYF. The CDR3 bases are TGTGCCAGCAGCTCCCAGGGGACTGGAAACACCATATATTTT. The whole variable domain, remainder taken from reference TRBV13 and TRBJ1-3, is AAGVIQSPRHLIKEKRETATLKCYPIPRHDTVYWYQQGPGQDPQFLISFYEKMQSDKGSIPDRFSAQQFSDYHSELNMSSLELGDSALYFCASSSQGTGNTIYFGEGSWLTVV.

The J gene is TRBJ2-3, the V gene TRBV28; D is perhaps TRBD1 (6 bases). Trimming removed 4 bases at V and 2 bases at J, with 13 bases between. The V gene's germline CDR1 is MDHEN and CDR2 SYDVKM. The CDR3 totals 15 residues. The CDR3 DNA is TGTGCCAGCAGTTCGACAGACAGGTCCACAGATACGCAGTATTTT. This translates into CASSSTDRSTDTQYF.

The gene calls are TRBV6-5 and TRBJ2-7; 10 bases agree with TRBD2. From germline, CDR1 is MNHEY and CDR2 SVGAGI. This CDR3 has 13 amino acids. The ends lost 5 bases at V and 6 bases at J; junction bases unmatched: 4. CDR3 in amino acids: CASSRLAGREQYV. CDR3 nucleotides: TGTGCCAGCAGTAGACTAGCGGGTCGCGAGCAGTACGTC.

This clone has only a few counts. The V and J genes are TRBV4-2 and TRBJ1-3; 7 bases line up with TRBD1. This CDR3 spans 16 amino acids. V lost 4 bases to trimming and J lost 0 bases; unmatched junction nucleotides: 6. Germline lookup yields CDR1 LGHNA and CDR2 YNFKEQ. The CDR3 sequence: CASSRETGFSGNTIYF. The CDR3 DNA reads TGTGCCAGCAGCCGAGAGACAGGGTTCTCTGGAAACACCATATATTTT.

J is TRBJ1-4 and V is TRBV2; D is perhaps TRBD1 (5 bases). This CDR3 spans 12 amino acids. V was clipped by 9 bases and J by 10 bases, with 15 bases between them. Germline V lookup: CDR1 SNHLY, CDR2 FYNNEI. The chain's CDR3 is CASHGDQVKLFF. As DNA, the CDR3 is TGTGCCAGTCACGGGGACCAGGTAAAACTGTTTTTT.

The rearrangement joins TRBV19 to TRBJ2-3; 7 nucleotides align to TRBD1. This CDR3 spans 12 amino acids. The germline gives CDR1 LNHDA, CDR2 SQIVND (reference sequence). J was trimmed by 12 bases and V by 3 bases; bases with no gene match: 6. The CDR3 nucleotides read TGTGCCAGTAGTATTAGACAGGGCGTACAGTATTTT. Translation gives CASSIRQGVQYF.

V is TRBV10-3 and J is TRBJ2-3; D may be TRBD2 (6 bases). Trimming took 4 bases from V and 1 from J, leaving 9 bases between them. CDR3 length: 14 residues. CDR1 and CDR2 from the germline V gene are ENHRY and SYGVKD. As DNA, the CDR3 is TGTGCCATCAGTGGGACTACAGGCACAGATACGCAGTATTTT. It encodes CAISGTTGTDTQYF.

The rearrangement joins TRBV7-2 to TRBJ2-2; 8 bases map to TRBD2. Looked up from germline, CDR1 is SGHTA and CDR2 is FQGNSA. Germline trimming cut 2 bases from V and 3 bases from J; bases unmatched to any gene: 5. CDR3 length: 16 amino acids. The CDR3 spells CASSLYSLADTGELFF. The CDR3 coding sequence is TGTGCCAGCAGCTTATATTCACTAGCGGACACCGGGGAGCTGTTTTTT.

This clone has just one count. V is TRBV10-3 and J is TRBJ2-3; unclear D gene. V lost 4 bases and J 1 base, leaving 9 bases between the germline ends. Germline V gives CDR1 ENHRY, CDR2 SYGVKD. The CDR3 extends over 14 amino acids. The CDR3 coding sequence is TGTGCCATCAGTGTAATAGTAGGCACAGATACGCAGTATTTT. This gives the protein CAISVIVGTDTQYF.

The genes are TRBV10-3 and TRBJ1-2; weak D call: TRBD1 (6 bases). This CDR3 region has 15 residues. CDR1 is ENHRY, CDR2 SYGVKD, per germline. The V end was cut by 4 bases, the J end by 1 base, with 13 bases between. This CDR3 reads CAISARGDLNYGYTF. CDR3 bases: TGTGCCATCAGTGCAAGGGGGGACCTTAACTATGGCTACACCTTC.

The chain recombines TRBV5-6 with TRBJ2-2; 7 bases are a match to TRBD1. The J segment lost 2 bases and the V segment lost 4 bases, leaving 8 bases of the junction unmatched. The CDR3 extends over 16 amino acids. Looked up from germline, CDR1 is SGHDT and CDR2 is YYEEEE. CDR3 in amino acids: CASSLDRVGNTGELFF. The DNA of the CDR3 is TGTGCCAGCAGCCTCGACAGGGTTGGTAACACCGGGGAGCTGTTTTTT.

This clone was recorded only once. V is TRBV4-3 and J is TRBJ2-1; 8 nucleotides align to TRBD1. Germline V lookup: CDR1 LGHNA, CDR2 YSLEER. V shed 8 bases and J 3 bases; nucleotides not matched to a gene: 9. This CDR3 has 15 residues. The chain's CDR3 is CASSFETGVYNEQFF. In nucleotides, the CDR3 is TGCGCCAGCTCCTTTGAGACAGGGGTCTACAATGAGCAGTTCTTC.